This T cell receptor (beta chain) was documented in a study of shared clonotypes between healthy human individuals (dated by TCRdb to about 2020). Concerning the study at large: The cohort included a few men and a couple of women between 18 and 49 years of age. For each donor, CD4 naive and CD4 memory were each given three plates, CD8 naive was given two plates, and CD8 memory was given one plate. The study deeply sequenced blood TCR repertoires of several healthy adults to estimate repertoire size and the extent of clonotype sharing between individuals. To increase sequencing depth and limit assay-specific biases, TCR repertoire library preparation and sequencing were carried out by different laboratories using diverse techniques. Between about 0.85 and 10 billion PBMCs per donor were obtained by leukapheresis.

Healthy HIV-negative adults with no recently reported acute infections or vaccinations were included as donors. Only Caucasian adults living in Nashville, Tennessee, USA were represented among the donors. CD4+ T cells were enriched by magnetic negative selection; naive cells were then positively selected on CD45RA, and the negative fraction formed the memory subset. Blood was collected by leukapheresis, and PBMCs were isolated by Ficoll-Histopaque density gradient centrifugation and then cryopreserved in liquid nitrogen vapor phase. Purity and quantity of every magnetically sorted T cell population were checked by analytical flow cytometry. From each sorted fraction, genomic DNA was isolated and quantified by UV absorbance on a Nanodrop 2000c. TCR CDR3 regions were amplified from genomic DNA by multiplex PCR using the deep immunoSEQ assay. Genomic DNA extracted from each cell subset was distributed evenly over all wells of several immunoSEQ 96-well plates, and each plate served as one replicate. For sorted subsets, each replicate PCR was loaded with 150 to 250 ng genomic DNA, equivalent to 25,000 to 30,000 T cell genomes. Purified libraries were measured with a Qubit 3.0 fluorometer, size-checked on a Bioanalyzer 2100, and measured again with the KAPA Library Quantification kit. Each immunoSEQ 96-well plate was sequenced on its own single-read 150-cycle Illumina NextSeq 550 flow cell. The authors processed their data as follows. Because the immunoSEQ output held only junctional sequences and lacked quality scores, the filtering could not match the filtering applied to full-length reads. To assign V/J genes and CDR3, sequences were annotated against IMGT germline references using PyIR, a Python wrapper for IgBLAST v1.9. Reads were removed for weak V/J assignments (E-value above 1e-6), missing CDR3, stop codons, out-of-frame junctions, or ambiguous translated residues. V3J clonotypes were defined by identical inferred V gene, J gene, and CDR3 amino acid sequence. The percentage overlap between two repertoires was calculated by dividing the number of shared unique clonotypes by the size of the smaller repertoire. Three approaches were used to assess repertoire richness: RTK rarefaction, the Chao1 estimator, and Recon v2.1 estimates of unobserved clonotypes. Generation probabilities for all TCRbeta clonotypes obtained by the gDNA method from a few donors were computed using OLGA. TCRdb mirrors the immuneACCESS table, restricted to in-frame sequences. Some clones are absent from its copies; in checked studies, under half trace to an unresolved V gene, and the reason for the others is unknown. From that table come the V and J calls and clone size; the DNA was used to work out D and trimming. For this sample there are roughly 2.2 million clones; about 90% appear just once. In total, the top ten clones hold approximately 0.39% of the sample.

The junction shows trimming of 2 bases on V and 1 base on J, plus 9 bases between the germline ends. Its CDR3 holds 15 amino acids, cysteine through phenylalanine. Only the CDR3 DNA is retained, 45 bases long and in frame from the first base. CDR1 and CDR2 were assigned from the germline V gene (reference sequence) as MNHEY and SMNVEV. Concerning this clone: Its antigen remains undetermined. There are no base qualities to consult, and no much larger clone falls within one base.

Overall results and qualifications from the work: Naive subsets generally had larger estimated clonotype richness than memory subsets did. Even with the large sequencing depth, rarefaction of the sorted-subset datasets indicated that sequencing was incomplete. Sharing across four donors was observed for approximately 5% of naive CD4, about 3.2% of naive CD8, 2.3% of memory CD4, and roughly 0.4% of memory CD8 clonotypes. Pairwise subsampling led to the expectation that sequencing depth would affect the degree of clonotype sharing among donors. Because the study included a small number of donors, the genetic and exposure-history diversity represented was limited. Higher generation probabilities were observed for clonotypes shared by all four sorted-subset donors than for non-shared clonotypes. Sampling was restricted to blood, and TCR repertoires in tissues likely differ from the TCR repertoires found in blood.

The receptor chain draws on TRBV27 and TRBJ2-1; the D region possibly corresponds to TRBD2 (5 bases align). The TCR originated in a man in his late teens or twenties in good health. Some clones in this sample may be carry-over from other donors' samples. Sequencing was carried out using naive CD4+ T cells from PBMCs. The sample's cell subset or site label, decoded: CD45RA+ positively selected. The DNA sequence follows: TGTGCCAGCAGTTTAGTAGCGCATTCCTACAATGAGCAGTTCTTC. This is translated as CASSLVAHSYNEQFF.